This T cell receptor (beta chain) comes out of a study of vaccination effects on CD4 cells after COVID-19. The length of the CDR3 is 12 residues. Trimming removed 4 bases from V and 5 bases from J, with 9 bases in between. CDR1 is SGHRS and CDR2 is YFSETQ in the germline V gene. Antigen-specific CD4+ T cells expanded by the ViraFEST assay with viral peptide pools were then sequenced. Culture lasted about ten days before CD4+ T cell isolation. Participants got two doses of BNT162b2 or mRNA-1273 vaccine. The table came from immunoSEQ multiplex PCR; TCRdb's copy has only in-frame clones and leaves some out. Of 30,000 to 45,000 clones listed, about 80% are singletons. About this clone: What it recognizes is unknown.

The sequencing used CD4+ T cells from PBMCs cultured with HCoV-NL63 spike peptides, collected after COVID-19 vaccination. This receptor was taken from a human donor who received a COVID-19 vaccine. Some clones in this sample may be carry-over from other donors' samples. This chain links TRBV5-1 with TRBJ2-5; a possible D gene is TRBD2 (6 bases). CDR3 in amino acids: CASSRGWETQYF. CDR3 nucleotides: TGCGCCAGCAGCCGGGGGTGGGAGACCCAGTACTTC.